A single sample gave rise to the 28 T cell receptor beta chains below, sequenced in a study of T-cell memory formation after mild COVID-19. TCRdb redid the calling of the 5' RACE reads with MiXCR, one entry per CDR3 protein. In the table there are roughly 400,000 distinct CDR3 sequences, 24% of which are singletons. The sequenced sample consisted of PBMCs or a T cell subset sorted from them (not recorded which). The receptors shown here come from an adult woman who had mild COVID-19 (a few samples of this study predate the infection). Cell type and time point are not known.

In its sample, this clonotype was seen a few times. The genes are TRBV5-1 and TRBJ2-2; tentatively, D is TRBD2 (6 bases). The CDR3 spans 16 residues. Trimming took 4 bases from V and 0 from J, leaving 13 bases between them. In germline, CDR1 is SGHRS, CDR2 YFSETQ. CDR3 DNA sequence: TGCGCCAGCAGCCCGGAGGGACTCGCGAACACCGGGGAGCTGTTTTTT. As protein: CASSPEGLANTGELFF.

The CDR3 is CSAHRGLSYEQYF. The CDR3 nucleotides are TGCAGTGCCCACAGGGGGTTGAGCTACGAGCAGTACTTC. This chain joins TRBV20-1 and TRBJ2-7, with 8 bases fitting TRBD1. Germline CDR1 reads DFQATT; CDR2 reads SNEGSKA (reference sequence). The ends lost 6 bases at V and 3 bases at J; junction bases unmatched: 7. CDR3 length: 13 residues.

V gene TRBV7-6 combines with J gene TRBJ1-5; 7 positions match TRBD1. There are 16 residues in the CDR3. Germline V lookup: CDR1 SGHVS, CDR2 FNYEAQ. The ends lost 3 bases at V and 6 bases at J; junction bases unmatched: 11. The CDR3 reads CASSFAPTGAGQPQHF. CDR3 in DNA: TGTGCCAGCAGCTTCGCCCCCACAGGGGCGGGTCAGCCCCAGCATTTT.

The sample holds a few counts of this clonotype. The V call is TRBV11-2, the J call TRBJ1-1, with 7 bases fitting TRBD1. Germline CDR1 SGHAT, CDR2 FQNNGV. The CDR3 is made up of 14 amino acids. Trimming cost V 5 bases and J 2 bases; bases outside gene matches: 5. The CDR3 DNA reads TGTGCCAGCAGCATCCGGGACAGAAACACTGAAGCTTTCTTT. Its protein is CASSIRDRNTEAFF.

This clonotype has only a few counts. The chain uses TRBV5-6 and TRBJ2-7; D gene unclear. This CDR3 has 14 residues. V was cut by 2 bases and J by 0 bases, with 9 bases left in between. Germline V lookup: CDR1 SGHDT, CDR2 YYEEEE. CDR3 loop: CASSFTGSSYEQYF. DNA for the CDR3: TGTGCCAGCAGCTTCACTGGAAGCTCCTACGAGCAGTACTTC.

The rearrangement joins TRBV5-1 to TRBJ2-7; D may be TRBD1 or TRBD2 (6 bases each). Germline lookup yields CDR1 SGHRS and CDR2 YFSETQ. Trimming took off 7 bases at V and 0 bases at J, with 14 bases between the two ends. CDR3 length equals 14 residues. The CDR3 region has the DNA TGCGCCAGCGGCCCGGGGGCAGACTCCTACGAGCAGTACTTC. This translates into CASGPGADSYEQYF.

V usage is TRBV7-8 and J usage is TRBJ2-3, with 7 bases identical to TRBD2. The CDR3 extends over 14 amino acids. The J segment lost 6 bases and the V segment lost 5 bases, leaving 8 bases of the junction unmatched. CDR1 and CDR2 from the germline V gene are SGHVS and FQNEAQ. CDR3 region: CASSPRLAGDTQYF. In DNA form, the CDR3 reads TGTGCCAGCAGCCCCCGACTAGCCGGTGATACGCAGTATTTT.

The genes are TRBV6-5 and TRBJ1-1; D is unclear. The CDR3 is 14 residues long. Trimming left V 2 bases short and J 0 bases short, with 7 bases between. Germline lookup yields CDR1 MNHEY and CDR2 SVGAGI. In DNA form, the CDR3 reads TGTGCCAGCAGTTACGAGGAACTGAACACTGAAGCTTTCTTT. Amino acid sequence: CASSYEELNTEAFF.

This clonotype was seen only a few times. The V call is TRBV12-3 or TRBV12-4, the J call TRBJ2-4; the match to TRBD1 covers 7 bases. This CDR3 has 16 amino acids. The V segment lost 6 bases and the J segment 4 bases; nucleotides outside the gene matches: 12. DNA of the CDR3: TGTGCCAGCAGCCCAGAAATCGGACAGGAGAAAAACATTCAGTACTTC. It specifies CASSPEIGQEKNIQYF.

The sample holds a few counts of this clonotype. This chain connects TRBV7-9 to TRBJ1-1; 7 bases are a match to TRBD1. Per the germline V gene, CDR1 is SEHNR and CDR2 is FQNEAQ (reference sequence). The CDR3 consists of 16 residues. V dropped 3 bases and J dropped 2; count of bases not matched to a gene: 9. The CDR3 protein is CASSFYSGGENTEAFF. CDR3 nucleotides: TGTGCCAGCAGCTTCTATTCAGGGGGTGAAAACACTGAAGCTTTCTTT.

The genes are TRBV5-1 and TRBJ2-7, with D perhaps matching TRBD1 (6 bases). V dropped 7 bases and J dropped 0 bases, with 14 bases sitting between them. Germline V lookup: CDR1 SGHRS, CDR2 YFSETQ. This CDR3 region has 14 residues. CDR3 protein: CASGSTGSSYEQYF. In DNA form, the CDR3 reads TGCGCCAGCGGGTCGACAGGTAGCTCCTACGAGCAGTACTTC.

This clonotype was found a few times. V and J are TRBV20-1 and TRBJ2-3; D may be TRBD2 (5 bases). CDR3 length equals 14 residues. Between the trimmed V and J ends, which lost 6 bases and 3 bases, there was a span of 16 bases. Per the germline V gene, CDR1 is DFQATT and CDR2 is SNEGSKA (reference sequence). For the CDR3, the DNA is TGCAGTGCCATCGCCCTAGCCGGGACAGATACGCAGTATTTT. Its translation is CSAIALAGTDTQYF.

This clonotype came up once. This chain joins TRBV24-1 and TRBJ2-1; D gene ambiguous. Looked up from germline, CDR1 is KGHDR and CDR2 is SFDVKD. The V and J ends lost 4 bases and 10 bases respectively, with 19 bases between them. The CDR3 loop spans 15 amino acids. The DNA of the CDR3 is TGTGCCACCAGTGACCCACTCGGAGCCCGCTGGGAGCAGTTCTTC. This translates into CATSDPLGARWEQFF.

In its sample, this clonotype was seen a few times. The chain combines TRBV7-2 with TRBJ2-1; D is uncertain. Between the trimmed V and J ends, which lost 1 base and 2 bases, there was a span of 9 bases. Germline CDR1 reads SGHTA; CDR2 reads FQGNSA. The CDR3 extends over 15 amino acids. The CDR3 DNA is TGTGCCAGCAGCTTAGGACACCAAACCTACAATGAGCAGTTCTTC. The encoded protein is CASSLGHQTYNEQFF.

This clonotype was counted between two and nine times. V is TRBV9 and J is TRBJ2-7, with TRBD1 matching over 7 bases. The CDR3 is 15 amino acids. V gave up 4 bases and J gave up 7 bases; unmatched junction bases: 14. The germline gives CDR1 SGDLS, CDR2 YYNGEE. CDR3 DNA sequence: TGTGCCAGCAGCCTCAGTCCCGGGACAGTTCAGGAGCAGTACTTC. This encodes CASSLSPGTVQEQYF. Looking up the rest from reference TRBV9 and TRBJ2-7 gives the full variable domain: DSGVTQTPKHLITATGQRVTLRCSPRSGDLSVYWYQQSLDQGLQFLIQYYNGEERAKGNILERFSAQQFPDLHSELNLSSLELGDSALYFCASSLSPGTVQEQYFGPGTRLTVT.

In this sample, this clonotype turned up a few times. CDR3 in DNA: TGCAGCGTTGAGGGCAGGGAGGGTTTACAGTACTTC. It specifies CSVEGREGLQYF. The J gene is TRBJ2-4, the V gene TRBV29-1; 7 positions match TRBD2. The V gene's germline CDR1 is SQVTM and CDR2 ANQGSEA. This CDR3 comprises 12 residues. Losses at the gene ends were 3 bases for V and 13 bases for J; bases not matched to a gene: 9.

This rearrangement joins TRBV7-9 to TRBJ2-7; a weak D match, TRBD1 (6 bases). This CDR3 has 19 residues. Germline V gene data show CDR1 as SEHNR and CDR2 as FQNEAQ (reference sequence). V was clipped by 2 bases and J by 6 bases, with 29 bases between them. This CDR3 is CASSLQGPNPGAPSIEQYF. As DNA, the CDR3 is TGTGCCAGCAGCTTACAGGGCCCGAATCCAGGGGCCCCGAGTATCGAGCAGTACTTC.

V usage is TRBV9 and J usage is TRBJ2-1; D remains ambiguous. CDR1 SGDLS and CDR2 YYNGEE come from the germline V gene. The CDR3 is 14 amino acids. The V end lost 4 bases, the J end lost 7 bases, and 15 bases lay between the germline ends. Here the CDR3 DNA reads TGTGCCAGCAGCCCGTCGGGCGCCGGGAATGAGCAGTTCTTC. It is translated as CASSPSGAGNEQFF.

This clonotype turned up a few times. The chain recombines TRBV20-1 with TRBJ1-2; a possible D gene is TRBD1 (6 bases). This CDR3 has 12 residues. The V end was cut by 6 bases, the J end by 3 bases, with 11 bases between. Per germline, CDR1 DFQATT and CDR2 SNEGSKA (reference sequence). CDR3: CSAPRGYYGYTF. In nucleotides, the CDR3 is TGCAGTGCCCCTAGGGGGTACTATGGCTACACCTTC.

This clonotype was seen repeatedly, ten times or more. The rearrangement links TRBV12-3 or TRBV12-4 to TRBJ1-1; tentatively, D is TRBD1 (6 bases). Trimming took off 9 bases at V and 4 bases at J, with 12 bases between the two ends. This CDR3 has 12 amino acids. CDR3 region: CASSPRGTEAFF. The CDR3 coding sequence is TGTGCCAGTAGCCCCAGGGGCACTGAAGCTTTCTTT.

The rearrangement links TRBV24-1 to TRBJ2-1; D is ambiguous. V gave up 0 bases and J gave up 8 bases, with 7 bases separating them. CDR3 length equals 13 residues. Germline CDR1 reads KGHDR; CDR2 reads SFDVKD. The CDR3 reads CATSDLWNDEQFF. As DNA, the CDR3 is TGTGCCACCAGTGATTTGTGGAACGATGAGCAGTTCTTC.

The genes are TRBV24-1 and TRBJ2-1; 14 bases are a match to TRBD2. Germline values: CDR1 KGHDR, CDR2 SFDVKD. The CDR3 has 20 residues. V was clipped by 3 bases and J by 9 bases; unmatched bases: 18. CDR3 DNA sequence: TGTGCCACCAGTGATCCACTTGGGGTGGGACTAGCGGGAGCCCTTGGTGAGCAGTTCTTC. It yields the protein CATSDPLGVGLAGALGEQFF.

The V and J genes are TRBV2 and TRBJ1-1, with a possible D match to TRBD1 (6 bases). Trimming stripped 7 bases from V and 5 bases from J, with 14 bases between. The CDR3 is 13 amino acids. Germline CDR1 is SNHLY and CDR2 is FYNNEI. This CDR3 reads CASTQGWRTEAFF. Written as DNA, the CDR3 is TGTGCCAGCACTCAGGGGTGGCGTACTGAAGCTTTCTTT.

The rearrangement uses TRBV5-1 and TRBJ1-1, with 10 positions matching TRBD1. V was clipped by 4 bases and J by 8 bases; unmatched bases: 23. This CDR3 region has 19 residues. The germline CDR1 and CDR2 sequences are SGHRS and YFSETQ. CDR3 DNA sequence: TGCGCCAGCAGCCCCCGGACAGGGGGATTTTCGGGTACCCCACTGGAAGCTTTCTTT. Amino acid sequence: CASSPRTGGFSGTPLEAFF.

This clonotype was observed a few times. The rearrangement joins TRBV6-1 to TRBJ1-6; 9 positions agree with TRBD1. CDR3 length: 15 amino acids. The trim removed 7 bases at V and 6 bases at J, leaving 7 bases unmatched. CDR1 is MNHNS, CDR2 SASEGT, per germline. The CDR3 protein is CASNPEDRGNSPLHF. The CDR3 DNA reads as TGTGCCAGCAACCCTGAGGACAGGGGTAATTCACCCCTCCACTTT.

Only a few counts were recorded for this clonotype. V usage is TRBV12-3 or TRBV12-4 and J usage is TRBJ2-7; D gene ambiguous. The V and J ends lost 8 bases and 7 bases respectively, with 15 bases between them. The CDR3 loop spans 12 amino acids. The CDR3 bases are TGTGCCAGCTGCCATTTGCGGTGGGAGCAGTACTTC. Protein: CASCHLRWEQYF.

The rearrangement links TRBV18 to TRBJ1-2, with D unclear. V dropped 3 bases and J dropped 10 bases, with 12 bases sitting between them. This CDR3 contains 12 residues. Looked up from germline, CDR1 is KGHSH and CDR2 is LQKENI. The CDR3 region is CASSPGGLDYTF. DNA of the CDR3: TGTGCCAGCTCACCCGGAGGGCTCGACTACACCTTC.

This chain uses TRBV3-1 with TRBJ2-1; D call uncertain. V lost 0 bases, J lost 8 bases, and 8 bases lay in between. This CDR3 comprises 13 residues. Germline loops: CDR1 LGHDT, CDR2 YNNKEL (reference sequence). CDR3 nucleotides: TGTGCCAGCAGCCAAGATACGGGCGATGAGCAGTTCTTC. Translation: CASSQDTGDEQFF.